This is a list of T cell receptor beta chains from one sample in a study of human T cells and chemical hapten exposure. One entry per CDR3 protein results from TCRdb running MiXCR on the RACE reads. The table includes just over 350,000 distinct CDR3 sequences, 6% to 7% detected once. The sequences come from whole blood, collected in connection with sensitization to the hapten diphenylcyclopropenone (DPC). The receptors were sampled from a young woman with alopecia areata. Some clones in this sample may be carry-over from other donors' samples. CDR3s include the opening cysteine and the closing phenylalanine or tryptophan. D genes are given only for firm matches. Only some rows state a clone size, as once, few, many or a class for expanded clones.

D	V	size	J	CDR3	DNA
-	TRBV12-3/TRBV12-4	many	TRBJ1-2	CASIPAGPYGYTF	TGTGCCAGCATCCCCGCGGGACCCTATGGCTACACCTTC
-	TRBV5-6	many	TRBJ1-2	CASSLGSGGYGYTF	TGTGCCAGCAGCTTGGGATCGGGGGGCTACGGCTACACCTTC
-	TRBV12-3/TRBV12-4	-	TRBJ1-5	CASSLKGRNQPQHF	TGTGCCAGCAGTTTAAAGGGGAGAAATCAGCCCCAGCATTTT
TRBD2	TRBV20-1	many	TRBJ2-1	CSARDGMRAGDYNEQFF	TGCAGTGCTAGAGATGGAATGCGAGCGGGGGATTACAATGAGCAGTTCTTC
-	TRBV6-2/TRBV6-3	many	TRBJ1-1	CASSSENTEAFF	TGTGCCAGCAGTTCGGAGAACACTGAAGCTTTCTTT
-	TRBV2	many	TRBJ2-1	CASTGIEQFF	TGTGCCAGCACGGGAATTGAGCAGTTCTTC
-	TRBV28	many	TRBJ2-3	CASSPPTWSDTQYF	TGTGCCAGCAGTCCCCCTACTTGGTCAGATACGCAGTATTTT
TRBD1	TRBV27	many	TRBJ2-7	CASSRQTGGSYEQYF	TGTGCCAGCAGTAGACAGACAGGGGGGTCCTACGAGCAGTACTTC
TRBD1	TRBV20-1	few	TRBJ1-6	CSARDGTGSSPLHF	TGCAGTGCTAGGGACGGGACAGGGTCTTCACCCCTCCACTTT
-	TRBV29-1	many	TRBJ2-7	CSVELSASGYEQYF	TGCAGCGTTGAGCTGTCGGCTAGTGGGTACGAGCAGTACTTC
-	TRBV7-2	many	TRBJ2-2	CASSPYSVRTGELFF	TGTGCCAGCAGCCCCTACTCCGTCCGCACCGGGGAGCTGTTTTTT
TRBD1	TRBV5-6	-	TRBJ2-1	CASTKPGTAISYNEQFF	TGTGCCAGCACAAAGCCCGGGACAGCCATCTCCTACAATGAGCAGTTCTTC
TRBD2	TRBV7-2	few	TRBJ2-3	CASSLELAGITDTQYF	TGTGCCAGCAGCTTAGAACTAGCGGGGATCACAGATACGCAGTATTTT
-	TRBV10-3	many	TRBJ1-1	CAISLRGGTEAFF	TGTGCCATCAGCCTAAGGGGGGGGACTGAAGCTTTCTTT
-	TRBV6-5	many	TRBJ1-2	CASSYSWRTTNYGYTF	TGTGCCAGCAGTTACTCGTGGAGAACCACTAACTATGGCTACACCTTC
-	TRBV7-2	many	TRBJ2-2	CASEREIGTGELFF	TGTGCCAGCGAGAGGGAGATAGGTACCGGGGAGCTGTTTTTT
-	TRBV4-2	few	TRBJ2-4	CASSQDIAERANIQYF	TGTGCCAGCAGCCAAGATATTGCCGAAAGGGCGAACATTCAGTACTTC
-	TRBV6-5	-	TRBJ1-3	CASRDSLSGNTIYF	TGTGCCAGCAGGGACAGCCTCTCTGGAAACACCATATATTTT
-	TRBV12-3/TRBV12-4	-	TRBJ1-1	CASSQGCAANTEAFF	TGTGCCAGCAGTCAGGGGTGCGCGGCGAACACTGAAGCTTTCTTT
-	TRBV5-1	few	TRBJ2-7	CASRGGFDEQYF	TGCGCCAGCAGAGGGGGGTTTGACGAGCAGTACTTC
-	TRBV20-1	many	TRBJ1-1	CSAGAQMNTEAFF	TGCAGTGCAGGGGCCCAGATGAACACTGAAGCTTTCTTT
-	TRBV20-1	-	TRBJ2-6	CSARDLQGTGANVLTF	TGCAGTGCTAGAGATTTACAGGGTACTGGGGCCAACGTCCTGACTTTC
-	TRBV6-6	many	TRBJ1-1	CASSYKGRTQDTEAFF	TGTGCCAGCAGTTATAAGGGGAGGACTCAGGACACTGAAGCTTTCTTT
-	TRBV24-1	-	TRBJ1-3	CATSWVDSHGTFGNTIYF	TGTGCCACCAGTTGGGTCGACTCCCACGGGACGTTTGGAAACACCATATATTTT
-	TRBV11-2	many	TRBJ2-1	CASSGKPRSGIPLRNEQFF	TGTGCCAGCAGCGGCAAGCCTAGGTCGGGCATCCCGCTTAGGAATGAGCAGTTCTTC
-	TRBV27	few	TRBJ2-2	CASKFRVNRANTGELFF	TGTGCCAGCAAATTCCGAGTGAACCGAGCGAACACCGGGGAGCTGTTTTTT